This T cell receptor beta chain is from a study of human T cells and chemical hapten exposure. Study-level background: Patch tests put 0.01% DPC on the upper back, read at 6 days.

Regarding the study as a whole: Versus controls, expanded TCRs had significantly more large CDR3 similarity clusters.

The ends lost 0 bases at V and 6 bases at J; junction bases unmatched: 6. Germline V gene sequence: CDR1 MNHEY, CDR2 SVGEGT. This CDR3 comprises 16 residues. TCRdb fed the RACE reads into MiXCR, producing one record per CDR3 protein. Among about 100,000 distinct CDR3 sequences listed, 9.5% to 12% were seen once. Time point reported: patch test 2, 6 weeks after DPC sensitization. Treatment defined: therapeutic diphenylcyclopropenone sensitization with weekly scalp DPC. For this clonotype: Its antigen is still unknown.

The starting material was whole blood, obtained in connection with sensitization to the hapten diphenylcyclopropenone (DPC). The TCR originated in a woman between 40 and 50 years old with alopecia areata. Some clones in this sample may be carry-over from other donors' samples. The genes are TRBV6-2 or TRBV6-3 and TRBJ2-1, with TRBD1 matching over 9 bases. CDR3 protein: CASSYSGQGLFNEQFF. The DNA of the CDR3 is TGTGCCAGCAGTTACTCCGGACAGGGGCTTTTCAATGAGCAGTTCTTC.